Here is one T cell receptor (beta chain) with its context. This clonotype was detected ten times or more. The antigen it binds to is not known. No base-level quality is on record; no much larger clone is a single base apart. Hyperthyroidism patients were aged 18 to 65 years and newly diagnosed, with disease duration of less than 2 months. Patients with uncontrolled infections, other autoimmune diseases, pregnancy or lactation were excluded. Diagnoses were based on clinical symptoms, serum thyroxine and TRAb, thyroid ultrasound and orbital computed tomography. Blood from progressor patients was collected at the time of first diagnosis with hyperthyroidism, before any ophthalmopathy symptoms had appeared. Ficoll-Paque density gradient centrifugation was used to isolate PBMCs from about 9.4 ml of fresh peripheral blood. Progressor patients were first diagnosed with Graves' hyperthyroidism and then developed ophthalmopathy during follow-up. Total RNA was extracted with Trizol reagent, and quality was checked on an Agilent 2100 Bioanalyzer.

The TCR beta CDR3 regions were amplified from the RNA transcripts. The TCR CDR3 was subjected to a first round of RT-PCR using the HTBI primer set and the Qiagen OneStep RT-PCR kit. A second multiplex PCR round built the libraries, followed by size selection and purification. Paired-end sequencing of the libraries was performed with 100 bp reads on an Illumina HiSeq2000. In the authors' own workflow: SOAPnuke was used to process the raw data, removing reads that contained adapters or uncalled bases, had a mean Phred below 15, or lacked an exact match to the constant primer or identifier. COPE v1.2.5 was used to merge high-quality paired reads, and clonotypes were defined as unique nucleotide sequences. Clonotypes were aligned to IMGT TRBV, TRBD and TRBJ reference segments using MiTCR v1.1. Only V-J combinations with frequency above 0.0001, covering 99.2% of repertoires, were analysed. The TCS score was defined as F50 (clonal expansion) divided by E x V (chaos), with BLOSUM62-based TCRdist calculated between CDR3 peptides within each V-J. Welch's t-statistics and random forest reduced just over 500 V-J features to 13, which were used in a naive Bayes classifier (R e1071). The public reads were reanalyzed by TCRdb: fastp trimming at Q25, MiXCR alignment, in-frame beta chains only. Each CDR3 protein gets just one entry, which takes the most common genes and DNA from the rows behind it. These V and J calls are TCRdb output, not the study's own analysis. The sample table records 270,000 or so distinct CDR3 sequences; less than 30% of these occur just once. Roughly a quarter of the sample rests with the top ten.

This entry is derived from a study of T cells in Graves' hyperthyroidism and ophthalmopathy (dated 2019 in TCRdb). Study-level background: Peripheral blood samples were taken at the time of initial diagnosis, prior to any treatment. The approximately 90 discovery patients were randomly split 7:3 into training and test sets. Whether ophthalmopathy could be predicted prospectively was tested in an independent validation cohort made up of 18 to 20 hyperthyroidism patients plus 17 patients who later progressed to ophthalmopathy. The study also compared thyroid tissue and blood T-cell repertoires from over 5 Graves' hyperthyroidism patients. After sampling, hyperthyroidism patients received methimazole starting at 30 mg daily, and ophthalmopathy patients received high-dose intravenous methylprednisolone. TCR Vbeta CDR3 sequencing of around 130 peripheral blood samples (more than 40 ophthalmopathy, some 75 hyperthyroidism and about 17 progressor patients) is reported in the paper. A discovery cohort of roughly 100 patients, 43 with Graves' ophthalmopathy and over 55 with stable Graves' hyperthyroidism, was used to find distinguishing TCR V-J signatures. Beyond this particular receptor, the publication reports: In validation, the model predicted progression to ophthalmopathy a median of about 6.5 months before onset, with approximately 70% sensitivity and 72.22% specificity. No statistical method was used to set the sample size in advance, and investigators knew the group allocation. Ophthalmopathy was separated from stable hyperthyroidism by a 13 V-J signature model, with 87.88% sensitivity and 81% to 82% specificity obtained in cross-validation and 80%/75% obtained in testing. Blood samples also contained most of the expanded thyroid clonotypes (frequency above 0.001), which suggests that blood repertoires may reflect thyroid immune responses.

The V end gives up 1 base and the J end 1 base, leaving 10 bases in the junction not matched to a gene. CDR1 DFQATT and CDR2 SNEGSKA were looked up in the germline V gene (reference sequence). Measured from the cysteine to the phenylalanine, the CDR3 is 16 residues long. Only the CDR3 part of the read is kept: 48 bases, read in frame from the first base. This TCR came from a man aged 35-49 years with Graves' hyperthyroidism that later progressed to Graves' ophthalmopathy. The chain is assembled from TRBV20-1 and TRBJ2-7; TRBD2 fits 7 bases in the junction. Sequencing input: blood. The encoded CDR3 is CSARVLTLATSYEQYF. The sequenced DNA is TGCAGTGCTAGAGTCTTGACACTAGCGACATCCTACGAGCAGTACTTC.